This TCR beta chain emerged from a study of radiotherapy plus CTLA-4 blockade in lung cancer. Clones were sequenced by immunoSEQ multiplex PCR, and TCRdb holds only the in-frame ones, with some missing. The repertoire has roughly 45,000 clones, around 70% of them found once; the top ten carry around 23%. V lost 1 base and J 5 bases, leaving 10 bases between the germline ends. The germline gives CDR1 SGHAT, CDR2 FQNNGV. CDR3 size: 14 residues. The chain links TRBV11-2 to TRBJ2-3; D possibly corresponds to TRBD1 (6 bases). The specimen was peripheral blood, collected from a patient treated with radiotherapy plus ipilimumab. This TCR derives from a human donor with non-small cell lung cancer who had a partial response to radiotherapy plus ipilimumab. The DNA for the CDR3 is TGTGCCAGCAGCTTAGGGGGGCTTGAAGATACGCAGTATTTT. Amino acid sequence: CASSLGGLEDTQYF.